This T cell receptor (beta chain) was documented in a study of blood T cell repertoires in COVID-19. TCRdb's copy holds only in-frame clones and misses some; the assay was immunoSEQ multiplex PCR. This table has 150,000 to 200,000 clones, about 80% appearing once. A single count supports this clone. V lost 4 bases and J lost 7, with 23 bases in between. The CDR3 has 17 amino acids. Germline CDR1 is SGHNT and CDR2 is YYREEE (reference sequence). This sequence was found in a woman aged 40 to 55 with COVID-19, enrolled during active disease. Sequenced material: peripheral blood. This chain connects TRBV5-4 to TRBJ1-4; perhaps TRBD1 as D (6 bases). CDR3 nucleotides: TGTGCCAGCAGCCCCTACCGCAAGACAGGATTGGGTGAAAAACTGTTTTTT. As protein: CASSPYRKTGLGEKLFF.